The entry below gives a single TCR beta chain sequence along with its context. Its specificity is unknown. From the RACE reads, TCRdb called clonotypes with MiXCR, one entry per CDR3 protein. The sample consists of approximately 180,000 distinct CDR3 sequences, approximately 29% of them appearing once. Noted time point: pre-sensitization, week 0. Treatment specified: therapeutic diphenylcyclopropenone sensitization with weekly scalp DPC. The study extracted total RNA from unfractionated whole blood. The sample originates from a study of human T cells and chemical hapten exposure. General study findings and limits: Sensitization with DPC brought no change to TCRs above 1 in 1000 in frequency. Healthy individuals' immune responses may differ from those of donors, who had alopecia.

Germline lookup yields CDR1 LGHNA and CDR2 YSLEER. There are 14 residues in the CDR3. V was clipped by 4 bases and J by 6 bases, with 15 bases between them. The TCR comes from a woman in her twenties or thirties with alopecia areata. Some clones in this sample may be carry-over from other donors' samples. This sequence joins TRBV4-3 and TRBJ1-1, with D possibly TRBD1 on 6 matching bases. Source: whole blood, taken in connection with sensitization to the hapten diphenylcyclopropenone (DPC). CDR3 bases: TGCGCCAGCAGCCCCCAACTAACAGGGCCTGAAGCTTTCTTT. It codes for CASSPQLTGPEAFF.